These 15 T cell receptor beta chains originate from one sample sequenced in a study of early T cells in non-severe SARS-CoV-2 infection. In TCRdb, the 5' RACE reads were re-called with MiXCR into one record per CDR3 protein. The sample consists of around 66,000 distinct CDR3 sequences, over 4.5% of them appearing once. The input for sequencing was whole blood, taken at baseline. The source of these receptors is an adult who was a healthcare worker with PCR-confirmed SARS-CoV-2 infection or an uninfected control (not recorded which).

This clonotype was found a few times. This CDR3 is CASSQPRASGNTIYF. The CDR3 DNA follows: TGTGCCAGCAGCCAACCGAGGGCGTCCGGAAACACCATATATTTT. The V gene is TRBV4-2, the J gene TRBJ1-3, with D unclear. Trimming took off 2 bases at V and 4 bases at J, with 12 bases between the two ends. The germline V gene encodes CDR1 LGHNA and CDR2 YNFKEQ. CDR3 length: 15 residues.

V usage is TRBV18 and J usage is TRBJ2-3; possibly TRBD1 for D (5 bases). CDR3 length: 15 residues. Germline V gene sequence: CDR1 KGHSH, CDR2 LQKENI. V was shortened by 6 bases and J by 0 bases, with 13 bases between the two germline ends. DNA for the CDR3: TGTGCCAGCTCGCCAAGACAGCATAGCACAGATACGCAGTATTTT. It encodes CASSPRQHSTDTQYF. The full variable domain, its missing parts supplied by reference TRBV18 and TRBJ2-3, is NAGVMQNPRHLVRRRGQEARLRCSPMKGHSHVYWYRQLPEEGLKFMVYLQKENIIDESGMPKERFSAEFPKEGPSILRIQQVVRGDSAAYFCASSPRQHSTDTQYFGPGTRLTVL.

The table lists this clonotype with many counts. The CDR3 spells CASSLGSRPETQYF. The DNA of the CDR3 is TGTGCCAGCAGTTTAGGATCGCGCCCAGAGACCCAGTACTTC. The rearrangement links TRBV28 to TRBJ2-5; D gene ambiguous. The CDR3 has 14 residues. V shed 2 bases and J shed 4 bases, with 11 bases lying between them. Germline V gene lookup returns CDR1 MDHEN and CDR2 SYDVKM.

This clonotype was counted many times. DNA of the CDR3: TGTGCCAGCAGCTTAGCGCTAGTCGGCAATGAGCAGTTCTTC. Its protein product is CASSLALVGNEQFF. The rearrangement links TRBV7-2 to TRBJ2-1; D is undetermined. CDR3 length equals 14 residues. Germline V gene sequence: CDR1 SGHTA, CDR2 FQGNSA. With 0 bases removed from V and 6 bases from J, the gap between germline ends came to 9 bases. Full variable domain (rest looked up from reference TRBV7-2 and TRBJ2-1): GAGVSQSPSNKVTEKGKDVELRCDPISGHTALYWYRQSLGQGLEFLIYFQGNSAPDKSGLPSDRFSAERTGGSVSTLTIQRTQQEDSAVYLCASSLALVGNEQFFGPGTRLTVL.

This clonotype was detected many times. V and J are TRBV28 and TRBJ1-3; D unresolved. Per the germline V gene, CDR1 is MDHEN and CDR2 is SYDVKM. V lost 7 bases to trimming and J lost 3 bases, with 16 bases between them. This CDR3 comprises 15 residues. The CDR3 protein is CASNPPGSSGNTIYF. DNA of the CDR3: TGTGCCAGCAACCCACCGGGATCCAGTGGAAACACCATATATTTT. Based on the CDR3 plus reference TRBV28 and TRBJ1-3, the full variable domain is DVKVTQSSRYLVKRTGEKVFLECVQDMDHENMFWYRQDPGLGLRLIYFSYDVKMKEKGDIPEGYSVSREKKERFSLILESASTNQTSMYLCASNPPGSSGNTIYFGEGSWLTVV.

The rearrangement links TRBV20-1 to TRBJ2-3, with D possibly being TRBD1 (6 bases). Germline CDR1 DFQATT, CDR2 SNEGSKA (reference sequence). V lost 6 bases and J lost 5, with 9 bases in between. This CDR3 has 11 amino acids. The CDR3 region has the DNA TGCAGTGCCCAGGGGATAGATACGCAGTATTTT. Amino acids: CSAQGIDTQYF.

At least ten counts were recorded for this clonotype. The J gene is TRBJ1-2, the V gene TRBV20-1, with 10 bases fitting TRBD1. This CDR3 is built from 14 residues. V lost 5 bases and J lost 4; bases outside the gene matches: 7. Germline CDR1 is DFQATT and CDR2 is SNEGSKA (reference sequence). The CDR3 DNA is TGCAGTGCTTTCCGGGACAGGGGTGGCTATGGCTACACCTTC. This codes for CSAFRDRGGYGYTF.

This clonotype was recorded many times. The V and J genes are TRBV7-2 and TRBJ2-1; 9 nucleotides line up with TRBD2. The CDR3 loop spans 15 amino acids. The germline V gene encodes CDR1 SGHTA and CDR2 FQGNSA. The trim removed 3 bases at V and 0 bases at J, leaving 0 bases unmatched. CDR3 coding DNA: TGTGCCAGCAGCTTTAGCGGGAGCTCCTACAATGAGCAGTTCTTC. It translates to CASSFSGSSYNEQFF.

This clonotype was observed a handful of times. The chain couples TRBV30 to TRBJ1-2; D is uncertain. This CDR3 has 14 amino acids. Between the trimmed V and J ends, which lost 0 bases and 7 bases, there was a span of 15 bases. CDR1 is GTSNPN, CDR2 SVGIG, per germline (reference sequence). The CDR3 here is CAWSVGVSPRGYTF. CDR3 coding DNA: TGTGCCTGGAGTGTTGGGGTCAGTCCTCGTGGCTACACCTTC.

This clonotype was seen a handful of times. The chain combines TRBV2 with TRBJ2-3; no definite D call. V was trimmed by 6 bases and J by 3 bases, leaving 13 bases between them. CDR3 length: 14 amino acids. Germline assignment: CDR1 SNHLY and CDR2 FYNNEI. This CDR3 reads CASSISRKTDTQYF. The CDR3 nucleotides are TGTGCCAGCAGCATTAGCCGGAAGACAGATACGCAGTATTTT.

This clonotype was seen a few times. This chain joins TRBV4-2 and TRBJ2-1; 8 bases are shared with TRBD1. Trimming cost V 4 bases and J 5 bases; bases outside gene matches: 7. The CDR3 sequence is 15 residues long. Germline V lookup: CDR1 LGHNA, CDR2 YNFKEQ. CDR3 sequence reads: CASSLMTGVDNEQFF. CDR3 DNA sequence: TGTGCCAGCAGCCTAATGACAGGGGTCGACAATGAGCAGTTCTTC.

Only a few counts were recorded for this clonotype. The V and J genes are TRBV11-2 and TRBJ2-5, with no clear D. The CDR3 has 11 amino acids. Trimming shortened V by 1 base and J by 9 bases, and 6 bases separated the two germline ends. CDR1 SGHAT and CDR2 FQNNGV come from the germline V gene. This CDR3 is CASSLGIPQYF. CDR3 coding DNA: TGTGCCAGCAGCTTAGGGATCCCCCAGTACTTC.

This clonotype was counted at least ten times. The V and J genes are TRBV6-1 and TRBJ2-5; possibly TRBD1 for D (6 bases). CDR1 is MNHNS and CDR2 is SASEGT in the germline V gene. This CDR3 contains 14 residues. The germline V and J ends were trimmed by 2 bases and 3 bases, with 10 bases remaining between them. The DNA of the CDR3 is TGTGCCAGCAGTGAATACTCAGGGGAAGAGACCCAGTACTTC. Protein sequence: CASSEYSGEETQYF.

This sequence joins TRBV7-2 and TRBJ2-7; TRBD2 is a possible D gene (6 bases). Germline V gives CDR1 SGHTA, CDR2 FQGNSA. V was clipped by 8 bases and J by 3 bases, with 11 bases between them. The CDR3 covers 12 residues. This chain's CDR3 is CASLEGRYEQYF. CDR3 in DNA: TGTGCCAGCTTGGAGGGCCGCTACGAGCAGTACTTC.

This clonotype was recorded a few times. The chain has TRBV19 and TRBJ2-1; 11 bases map to TRBD2. The germline CDR1 and CDR2 sequences are LNHDA and SQIVND (reference sequence). This CDR3 has 14 amino acids. V gave up 7 bases and J gave up 8 bases; unmatched junction bases: 7. The CDR3 sequence is CASNLAGGFDEQFF. For the CDR3, the DNA is TGTGCCAGTAACCTAGCGGGAGGTTTTGATGAGCAGTTCTTC.